The T cell receptor (beta chain) under discussion was sequenced for a study of shared clonotypes between healthy human individuals. Naive CD8 populations comprised CD45RO-negative cells positively selected for CCR7, excluding terminally differentiated effector memory CD45RA+ cells. Sequencing was performed with immunoSEQ multiplex PCR; in TCRdb, only in-frame clones are kept and a portion is missing. The sample holds about 2 million clones, about 95% seen once. Germline assignment: CDR1 SEHNR and CDR2 FQNEAQ (reference sequence). The CDR3 covers 18 residues. V lost 3 bases to trimming and J lost 7 bases; unmatched junction nucleotides: 9.

The chain employs TRBV7-9 and TRBJ2-1; 16 bases map to TRBD2. Input material: naive CD8+ T cells sorted from blood. This sequence originates from a man younger than 30 in good health. In DNA, the CDR3 is TGTGCCAGCAGCTTCGGGACTAGCGGGAGGGGAGTGAAAAATGAGCAGTTCTTC. It codes for CASSFGTSGRGVKNEQFF.